This T cell receptor beta chain appears in the sequencing data of a study of siplizumab effects on memory and regulatory T cells. Here immunoSEQ multiplex PCR was the method, and the copy in TCRdb shows in-frame clones only, minus some. The profile shows about 82,000 clones, 87% of them singletons. CDR3 length: 14 residues. V was trimmed by 1 base and J by 2 bases, leaving 8 bases between them. In germline, CDR1 is SEHNR, CDR2 FQNEAQ (reference sequence). A remark on this clone: Other DNA sequences in this specimen translate into the identical CDR3.

The sample consisted of Tregs sorted from blood. J is TRBJ1-2 and V is TRBV7-9, with a possible D match to TRBD1 (5 bases). This TCR was sampled from a human donor in good health. In nucleotides, the CDR3 is TGTGCCAGCAGCTTAGGGCAGGGCAACTATGGCTACACCTTC. The encoded protein is CASSLGQGNYGYTF.